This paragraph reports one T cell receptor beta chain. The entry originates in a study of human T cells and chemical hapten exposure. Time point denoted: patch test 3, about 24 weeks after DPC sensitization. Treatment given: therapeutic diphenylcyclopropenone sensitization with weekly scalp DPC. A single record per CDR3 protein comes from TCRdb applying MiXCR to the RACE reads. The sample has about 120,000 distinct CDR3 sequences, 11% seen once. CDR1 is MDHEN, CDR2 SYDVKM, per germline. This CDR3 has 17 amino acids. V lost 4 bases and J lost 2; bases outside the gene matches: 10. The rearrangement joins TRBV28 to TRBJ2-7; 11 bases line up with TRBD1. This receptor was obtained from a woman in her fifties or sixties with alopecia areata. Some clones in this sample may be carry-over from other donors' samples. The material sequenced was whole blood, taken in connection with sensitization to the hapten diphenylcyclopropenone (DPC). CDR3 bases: TGTGCCAGCAGTTCACTACCCAGGACAGGGGGCCCCTACGAGCAGTACTTC. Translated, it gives CASSSLPRTGGPYEQYF. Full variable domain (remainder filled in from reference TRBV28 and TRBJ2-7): DVKVTQSSRYLVKRTGEKVFLECVQDMDHENMFWYRQDPGLGLRLIYFSYDVKMKEKGDIPEGYSVSREKKERFSLILESASTNQTSMYLCASSSLPRTGGPYEQYFGPGTRLTVT.